Listed below are T cell receptor beta chains from one sample, sequenced in a study of T cell repertoires in cytomegalovirus infection. A single record per CDR3 protein comes from TCRdb applying MiXCR to the reads. The table lists some 600,000 distinct CDR3 sequences, 24% of them singletons, with roughly 8% in the top ten. The sequenced sample consisted of CD8+ T cells from PBMCs. The receptors were sampled from a human donor in good health (CMV status not recorded). Some clones in this sample may be carry-over from other donors' samples. CDR3s include the opening cysteine and the closing phenylalanine or tryptophan. A D gene is named only where the DNA matches it firmly. Some rows have no size entry. The others give once, few or many, or a class for an expanded clone.

NA	TRBV7-9	many	TRBJ1-2	TGTGCCAGCAGCTCTAGTATAACTATGGCTAACACCTTC	CASSSSITMANTF
NA	TRBV7-9	many	TRBJ2-1	TGTGCCAGCAGCTTAGCGGGGGTGTCCTACAATGAGCAGTTCTTC	CASSLAGVSYNEQFF
NA	TRBV29-1	NA	TRBJ2-3	TGCAGCGTTCTAGGAGGGGGCGCGACGGAAAATACGCAGTATTTT	CSVLGGGATENTQYF
NA	TRBV12-3/TRBV12-4	NA	TRBJ1-4	TGTGCCAGCAGCTTACATGGGAGAAGAGAAATTCTGTTTTTT	CASSLHGRREILFF
NA	TRBV7-9	NA	TRBJ2-1	TGTGCCAGCAGCTTTGGCAGGGGCGAGTTCTTC	CASSFGRGEFF
NA	TRBV12-3/TRBV12-4	many	TRBJ1-2	TGTGCCAGCAGATATTCGGTGGCCCGGAGCGGCTACACCTTC	CASRYSVARSGYTF
TRBD2	TRBV4-1	NA	TRBJ2-5	TGCGCCAGCAGCCAAGATGCGGGGGAGACGTACCAAGAGACCCAGTACTTC	CASSQDAGETYQETQYF
NA	TRBV29-1	NA	TRBJ2-1	TGCAGCGTTGAACTTCAAGACGCTGGCAGGGTGGACAATGAGCAGTTCTTC	CSVELQDAGRVDNEQFF
NA	TRBV14	many	TRBJ2-7	TGTGCCAGCAGCCTAGACAGATATTTCTACGAGCAGTACTTC	CASSLDRYFYEQYF
NA	TRBV7-2	many	TRBJ2-5	TGTGCCAGCAGCTTAAATAGCGGCCTGCGGGACCAAGAGACCCAGTACTTC	CASSLNSGLRDQETQYF
NA	TRBV6-1	few	TRBJ2-1	TGTGCCACAGCTCGGGGGGCGAATGAGCAGTTCTTC	CATARGANEQFF
NA	TRBV20-1	NA	TRBJ1-2	TGCAGTGCTAGAGAACTTGGCACTAACTATGGCTACACCTTC	CSARELGTNYGYTF
TRBD2	TRBV12-3/TRBV12-4	NA	TRBJ2-7	TGTGCCAGCAGTTTACGGTCGGGGGGGCCTGACGAGCAGTACTTC	CASSLRSGGPDEQYF
TRBD2	TRBV7-6	many	TRBJ2-3	TGTGCCAGCAGCAGCTACCTAGCGGGGGACACAGATACGCAGTATTTT	CASSSYLAGDTDTQYF
TRBD1	TRBV27	few	TRBJ2-1	TGTGCCAGCAGGGCTACGTTCTCCGGGACAGGGTCTGGTAATGAGCAGTTCTTC	CASRATFSGTGSGNEQFF
NA	TRBV7-9	few	TRBJ1-2	TGTGCCAGCAGCCACAGGACAGATGGCTACACCTTC	CASSHRTDGYTF
NA	TRBV6-5	NA	TRBJ2-1	TGTGCCAGCAGTTACTCGGCAGGGGAGAACAATGAGCAGTTCTTC	CASSYSAGENNEQFF
TRBD2	TRBV7-8	many	TRBJ2-5	TGTGCCAGCAGGGAAGATTTCGGACTAGCGGGGGTTCAAGAGACCCAGTACTTC	CASREDFGLAGVQETQYF
TRBD2	TRBV10-3	NA	TRBJ2-3	TGTGCCATCAGGGTGCGACTAGCGGGGACCACAGATACGCAGTATTTT	CAIRVRLAGTTDTQYF
TRBD1	TRBV12-3/TRBV12-4	few	TRBJ1-5	TGTGCCAGCAGCCGCGGGACAGGGGGACCGTATAGCAATCAGCCCCAGCATTTT	CASSRGTGGPYSNQPQHF
TRBD2	TRBV7-8	few	TRBJ2-3	TGTGCCAGCAGCTTATTATGGCGGGGGGTCACAGATACGCAGTATTTT	CASSLLWRGVTDTQYF
TRBD2	TRBV20-1	NA	TRBJ2-3	TGCAGTGCTAGACCCCTGAGCGGGGGGGCGAAAGATACGCAGTATTTT	CSARPLSGGAKDTQYF
NA	TRBV7-9	few	TRBJ2-2	TGTGCCAGCAGCTTAGTGAGGACTACCACCGGGGAGCTGTTTTTT	CASSLVRTTTGELFF
NA	TRBV24-1	few	TRBJ1-1	TGTGCCACCAGTGACTCGGGTCGCACTGAAGCTTTCTTT	CATSDSGRTEAFF
NA	TRBV7-2	NA	TRBJ2-3	TGTGCCAGCACCCGGGGCGCAACAGATACGCAGTATTTT	CASTRGATDTQYF
NA	TRBV2	NA	TRBJ2-4	TGTGCCATGGGGCTAGCCAAAAACATTCAGTACTTC	CAMGLAKNIQYF
NA	TRBV2	few	TRBJ2-6	TGTGCCAGCAGTGAAAGGATGGCCAACGTCCTGACTTTC	CASSERMANVLTF
TRBD1	TRBV10-3	few	TRBJ1-5	TGTGCCATCAGTGAGTCGGGGCAGGGGGGTAGACAGCCCCAGCATTTT	CAISESGQGGRQPQHF
TRBD2	TRBV20-1	NA	TRBJ2-1	TGCAGTGCCTTCCCCCAGCGGGATGGCAATGAGCAGTTCTTC	CSAFPQRDGNEQFF
TRBD2	TRBV5-6	few	TRBJ2-2	TGTGCCAGCAGCGAAGCGGGGGATACCGGGGAGCTGTTTTTT	CASSEAGDTGELFF
NA	TRBV6-2/TRBV6-3	few	TRBJ1-6	TGTGCCAGCAGTTGGATTCAAGAGAATTCACCCCTCCACTTT	CASSWIQENSPLHF
TRBD2	TRBV12-3/TRBV12-4	many	TRBJ2-1	TGTGCCAGCAGTTTCGGGACTACCGAGCAGTTCTTC	CASSFGTTEQFF
NA	TRBV6-2/TRBV6-3	NA	TRBJ1-1	TGTGCCAGCGGGAGCGGAGGGGACACTGAAGCTTTCTTT	CASGSGGDTEAFF
TRBD2	TRBV11-3	many	TRBJ2-5	TGTGCCAGCAGCACGCCGGGGGGGGGCTCCGGCGGGGGTATCGGAGAGACCCAGTACTTC	CASSTPGGGSGGGIGETQYF
TRBD1	TRBV24-1	NA	TRBJ2-6	TGTGCCACCACCCCGTCAGGGGGCTCTGGGGCCAACGTCCTGACTTTC	CATTPSGGSGANVLTF
NA	TRBV29-1	NA	TRBJ1-2	TGCAGCGCCCGGTTGGGCAGGACTAACTATGGCTACACCTTC	CSARLGRTNYGYTF
NA	TRBV15	few	TRBJ1-4	TGTGCCACCAGCGTTAGGGGGTACTCAAATGAAAAACTGTTTTTT	CATSVRGYSNEKLFF